Each of the 13 T cell receptor beta chains below was sequenced from the same sample in a study of T cell responses to AZD1222 COVID-19 vaccine. Only in-frame clones appear in the TCRdb table, and some are missing; sequencing was by immunoSEQ multiplex PCR. In the table there are roughly 80,000 clones, roughly 90% of which are singletons. The sample here was peripheral blood, taken on day 0 of AZD1222 vaccination. The receptors were sampled from an adult in good health.

The V gene is TRBV9, the J gene TRBJ2-1, with 8 bases matching TRBD1. V lost 3 bases and J lost 9; bases outside the gene matches: 5. There are 13 residues in the CDR3. The germline CDR1 and CDR2 sequences are SGDLS and YYNGEE. The CDR3 region has the DNA TGTGCCAGCAGCGCCGACAGGGGAGTTGAGCAGTTCTTC. It yields the protein CASSADRGVEQFF.

A single count supports this clone. The chain links TRBV2 to TRBJ1-5; D may be TRBD1 (6 bases). The V and J ends lost 1 base and 7 bases respectively, with 17 bases between them. The CDR3 has 16 amino acids. Germline CDR1 SNHLY, CDR2 FYNNEI. This chain's CDR3 is CASSEVRGAAGQPQHF. CDR3 DNA: TGTGCCAGCAGTGAAGTTCGGGGGGCAGCAGGGCAGCCCCAGCATTTT.

The V call is TRBV7-3, the J call TRBJ1-2, with D tentatively TRBD1 (6 bases). Germline loops: CDR1 SGHTA, CDR2 FQGTGA. Trimming removed 2 bases from V and 7 bases from J, with 17 bases in between. CDR3 length equals 15 residues. The CDR3, as DNA: TGTGCCAGCAGCTTAGCCCCGGACAGTCTTAGTGGCTACACCTTC. It translates to CASSLAPDSLSGYTF.

The genes are TRBV11-2 and TRBJ2-7; 8 bases fit TRBD1. The CDR3 is made up of 15 amino acids. V lost 2 bases, J lost 2 bases, and 5 bases stayed unmatched. Germline V gene data show CDR1 as SGHAT and CDR2 as FQNNGV. The CDR3 DNA sequence: TGTGCCAGCAGCTTAAGGACAGGGATTACCTACGAGCAGTACTTC. It yields the protein CASSLRTGITYEQYF.

The chain is built from TRBV30 and TRBJ2-2; D remains ambiguous. Per germline, CDR1 GTSNPN and CDR2 SVGIG (reference sequence). The length of the CDR3 is 14 residues. The V end was cut by 4 bases, the J end by 0 bases, with 9 bases between. In nucleotides, the CDR3 is TGTGCCTGGAACCTACTCGCGAACACCGGGGAGCTGTTTTTT. This translates into CAWNLLANTGELFF.

The genes are TRBV7-8 and TRBJ2-7, with 14 positions matching TRBD2. CDR1 SGHVS and CDR2 FQNEAQ come from the germline V gene. The CDR3 totals 17 residues. Unmatched junction bases numbered 12, after V lost 5 bases and J lost 6 bases. As DNA, the CDR3 is TGTGCCAGCAGCCCTCGGACTAGCGGGGGGAGGTTCGGCGAGCAGTACTTC. The encoded protein is CASSPRTSGGRFGEQYF.

In DNA form, the CDR3 reads TGTGCCAGCAGTTTAAGTGAACCTCATAAGCAGTACTTC. It is translated as CASSLSEPHKQYF. The chain links TRBV12-3 or TRBV12-4 to TRBJ2-7; no clear D. V lost 2 bases, J lost 8 bases, and 13 bases lay in between. The CDR3 runs to 13 residues.

The chain has TRBV5-6 and TRBJ2-3, with 8 bases fitting TRBD2. There are 16 residues in the CDR3. Unmatched junction bases numbered 6, after V lost 2 bases and J lost 1 base. Germline CDR1 reads SGHDT; CDR2 reads YYEEEE. The CDR3 reads CASSFTGTRGTDTQYF. The CDR3 DNA sequence: TGTGCCAGCAGCTTTACCGGGACTAGAGGCACAGATACGCAGTATTTT.

V usage is TRBV10-3 and J usage is TRBJ1-6; D perhaps matches TRBD1 (5 bases). V was trimmed by 3 bases and J by 8 bases, leaving 17 bases between them. The CDR3 is 16 residues long. CDR1 and CDR2 (germline): ENHRY, SYGVKD. CDR3 in DNA: TGTGCCATCAGTGAAAGGTCCGGGGGGTGGGATTCACCCCTCCACTTT. As protein: CAISERSGGWDSPLHF.

The chain has TRBV24-1 and TRBJ1-2; D not resolved. Germline-derived CDR1 and CDR2 are KGHDR and SFDVKD. Trimming took 2 bases from V and 2 from J, leaving 8 bases between them. The CDR3 consists of 14 residues. CDR3 DNA: TGTGCCACCAGTGATTGGGGTCTCAACTATGGCTACACCTTC. Its protein product is CATSDWGLNYGYTF.

This chain links TRBV5-5 with TRBJ2-5, with a possible D match to TRBD1 (5 bases). The germline CDR1 and CDR2 sequences are SGHKS and YYEKEE (reference sequence). Between the trimmed V and J ends, which lost 7 bases and 1 base, there was a span of 17 bases. The CDR3 length is 15 residues. The CDR3 loop is CASAVEQDSQETQYF. CDR3 sequence (DNA): TGTGCCAGCGCTGTTGAACAGGATTCCCAAGAGACCCAGTACTTC.

V usage is TRBV6-1 and J usage is TRBJ1-5, with unresolved D. The V end lost 1 base, the J end lost 10 bases, and 14 bases lay between the germline ends. The CDR3 has 14 amino acids. Germline V gives CDR1 MNHNS, CDR2 SASEGT. CDR3: CASSEGPIREPQHF. The CDR3 coding sequence is TGTGCCAGCAGTGAAGGACCTATTCGAGAACCCCAGCATTTT.

V gene TRBV9 combines with J gene TRBJ1-2; perhaps TRBD1 as D (5 bases). V dropped 4 bases and J dropped 6 bases, with 16 bases sitting between them. CDR3 length: 14 residues. Germline CDR1 and CDR2: SGDLS and YYNGEE. The CDR3 DNA follows: TGTGCCAGCAGCCCCCGACCACAGGACGATGGCTACACCTTC. Protein: CASSPRPQDDGYTF.